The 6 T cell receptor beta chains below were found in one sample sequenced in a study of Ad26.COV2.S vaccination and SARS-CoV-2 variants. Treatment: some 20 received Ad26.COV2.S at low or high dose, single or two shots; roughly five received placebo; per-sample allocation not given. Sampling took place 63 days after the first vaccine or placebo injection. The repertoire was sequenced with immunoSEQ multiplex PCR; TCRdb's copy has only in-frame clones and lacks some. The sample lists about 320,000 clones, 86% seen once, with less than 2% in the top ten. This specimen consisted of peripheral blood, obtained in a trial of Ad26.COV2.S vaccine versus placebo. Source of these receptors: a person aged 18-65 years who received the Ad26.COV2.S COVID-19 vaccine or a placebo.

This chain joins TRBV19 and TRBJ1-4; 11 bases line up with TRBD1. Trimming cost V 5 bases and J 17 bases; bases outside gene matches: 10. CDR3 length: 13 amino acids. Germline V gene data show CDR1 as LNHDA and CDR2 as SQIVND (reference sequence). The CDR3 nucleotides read TGTGCCAGTAGTCCGGGGACAGGGGGTCGGTCTTTTTTT. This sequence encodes CASSPGTGGRSFF.

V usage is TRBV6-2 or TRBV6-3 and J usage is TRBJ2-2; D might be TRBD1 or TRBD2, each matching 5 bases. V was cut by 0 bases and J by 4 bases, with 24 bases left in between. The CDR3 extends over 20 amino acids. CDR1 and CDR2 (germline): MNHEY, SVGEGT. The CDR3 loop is CASSYSSFGSSGDPTGELFF. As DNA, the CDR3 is TGTGCCAGCAGTTACTCATCATTTGGATCTTCTGGGGACCCCACCGGGGAGCTGTTTTTT.

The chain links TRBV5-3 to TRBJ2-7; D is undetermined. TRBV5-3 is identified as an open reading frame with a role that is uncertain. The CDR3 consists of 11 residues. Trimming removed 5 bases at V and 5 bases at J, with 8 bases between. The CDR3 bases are TGTGCCAGAAGGGGCAACGACGAGCAGTACTTC. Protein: CARRGNDEQYF.

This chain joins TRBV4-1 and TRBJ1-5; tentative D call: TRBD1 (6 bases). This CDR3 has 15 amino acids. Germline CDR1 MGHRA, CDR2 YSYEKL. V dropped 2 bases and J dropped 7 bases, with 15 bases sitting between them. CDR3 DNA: TGCGCCAGCAGCCAACCCGACAGGTTGGGGCAGCCCCAGCATTTT. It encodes CASSQPDRLGQPQHF.

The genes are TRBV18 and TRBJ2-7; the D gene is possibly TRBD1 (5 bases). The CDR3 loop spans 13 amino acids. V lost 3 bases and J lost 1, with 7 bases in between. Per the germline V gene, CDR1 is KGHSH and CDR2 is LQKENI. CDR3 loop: CASSPRQSYEQYF. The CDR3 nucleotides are TGTGCCAGCTCACCGAGACAGTCCTACGAGCAGTACTTC.

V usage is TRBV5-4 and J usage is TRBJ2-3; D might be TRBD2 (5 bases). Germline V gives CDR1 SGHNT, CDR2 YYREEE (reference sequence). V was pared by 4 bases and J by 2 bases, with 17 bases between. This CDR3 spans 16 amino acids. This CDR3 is CASSPPGVRPTDTQYF. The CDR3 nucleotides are TGTGCCAGCAGCCCCCCCGGGGTCCGACCCACAGATACGCAGTATTTT. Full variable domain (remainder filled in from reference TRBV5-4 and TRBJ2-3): ETGVTQSPTHLIKTRGQQVTLRCSSQSGHNTVSWYQQALGQGPQFIFQYYREEENGRGNFPPRFSGLQFPNYSSELNVNALELDDSALYLCASSPPGVRPTDTQYFGPGTRLTVL.